What follows describes a single T cell receptor (beta chain). This record comes from a study of shared clonotypes between healthy human individuals. Terminally differentiated effector memory CD45RA+ cells were excluded by CCR7 positive selection of CD45RO-negative cells. CDR3 length equals 15 residues. Germline values: CDR1 LGHNA, CDR2 YSLEER. J gave up 2 bases and V 5 bases, and 4 bases lay outside the gene matches. This table comes from immunoSEQ multiplex PCR, and its TCRdb copy is limited to in-frame clones, with some not included. Among approximately 1.9 million clones listed, just under 95% were seen once.

The rearrangement links TRBV4-3 to TRBJ2-1; TRBD2 agrees at 9 bases. The sequence came from a man between 18 and 29 years old in good health. Some clones in this sample may be carry-over from other donors' samples. Sequencing input: naive CD8+ T cells from PBMCs. CDR3: CASSKTSGAYNEQFF. In nucleotides, the CDR3 is TGCGCCAGCAGCAAGACTAGCGGAGCCTACAATGAGCAGTTCTTC.